Listed here are 4 T cell receptor beta chains from one sample, sequenced in a study of T cell responses to AZD1222 COVID-19 vaccine. The repertoire was sequenced with immunoSEQ multiplex PCR; TCRdb's copy has only in-frame clones and lacks some. The data show approximately 150,000 clones, approximately 90% seen once. Specimen: peripheral blood, collected 28 days after the second AZD1222 dose. Receptor source: an adult who received the AZD1222 COVID-19 vaccine.

The chain employs TRBV12-3 or TRBV12-4 and TRBJ1-1; D not certain. CDR3 length: 12 amino acids. Trimming cost V 1 base and J 7 bases, with 7 bases left between them. CDR3 sequence reads: CASSLGILEAFF. DNA for the CDR3: TGTGCCAGCAGTTTAGGAATCCTTGAAGCTTTCTTT.

This clone appeared a single time. The rearrangement uses TRBV18 and TRBJ2-7; 9 bases match TRBD2. V trimming: 2 bases; J trimming: 5 bases; junction bases outside the gene matches: 4. Germline lookup yields CDR1 KGHSH and CDR2 LQKENI. This CDR3 has 14 amino acids. The CDR3 is CASSPGAGGDEQYF. In DNA, the CDR3 is TGTGCCAGCTCACCAGGGGCGGGAGGGGACGAGCAGTACTTC.

DNA of the CDR3: TGCGCCAGCAGTGGAACGGCGAGCTCCTACGAGCAGTACTTC. Protein: CASSGTASSYEQYF. The chain is built from TRBV10-2 and TRBJ2-7, with D unresolved. This CDR3 contains 14 residues. Per the germline V gene, CDR1 is WSHSY and CDR2 is SAAADI. The V end was cut by 4 bases, the J end by 0 bases, with 10 bases between.

The rearrangement joins TRBV20-1 to TRBJ2-3; TRBD2 matches at 11 bases. Germline V lookup: CDR1 DFQATT, CDR2 SNEGSKA (reference sequence). CDR3 size: 18 residues. V was clipped by 3 bases and J by 2 bases; unmatched bases: 13. The CDR3 nucleotides are TGCAGTGCTAGTAAACTAGCGGGAGCCGGGGCTTACACAGATACGCAGTATTTT. It yields the protein CSASKLAGAGAYTDTQYF.